The clone carrying this TCR beta chain has a single count. The data were produced by immunoSEQ multiplex PCR, yet TCRdb's version contains in-frame clones alone and is incomplete. The sample has hundreds of thousands of clones, approximately 95% seen once. The data were taken from a study of shared clonotypes between healthy human individuals. This clonotype was sampled from a woman in her 30s in good health. Input material: naive CD4+ T cells sorted from blood. The sample's subset: CD45RA+ positively selected.

The CDR3 region is CASSSTGWTEAFF. The CDR3 DNA sequence: TGCGCCAGCAGCTCGACAGGGTGGACTGAAGCTTTCTTT. The chain carries TRBV5-1 and TRBJ1-1; 7 bases agree with TRBD1. Germline CDR1 reads SGHRS; CDR2 reads YFSETQ. The CDR3 length is 13 residues. The V segment lost 3 bases and the J segment 5 bases; nucleotides outside the gene matches: 4.